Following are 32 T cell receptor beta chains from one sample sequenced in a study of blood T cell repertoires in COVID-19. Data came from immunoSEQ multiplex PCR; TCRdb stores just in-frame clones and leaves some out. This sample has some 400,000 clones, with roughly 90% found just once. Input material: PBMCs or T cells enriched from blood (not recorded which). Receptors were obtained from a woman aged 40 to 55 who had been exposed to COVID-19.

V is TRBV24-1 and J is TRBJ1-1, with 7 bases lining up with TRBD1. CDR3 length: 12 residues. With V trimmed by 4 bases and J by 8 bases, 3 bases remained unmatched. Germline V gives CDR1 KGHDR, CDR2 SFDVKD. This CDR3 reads CATSEGQDEAFF. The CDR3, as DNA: TGTGCCACCAGTGAAGGACAGGACGAAGCTTTCTTT.

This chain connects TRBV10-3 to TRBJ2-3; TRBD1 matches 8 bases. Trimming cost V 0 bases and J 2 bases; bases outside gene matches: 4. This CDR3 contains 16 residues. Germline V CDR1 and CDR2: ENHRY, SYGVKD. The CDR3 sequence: CAISESKTGDTDTQYF. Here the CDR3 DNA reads TGTGCCATCAGTGAGTCGAAGACAGGGGACACAGATACGCAGTATTTT.

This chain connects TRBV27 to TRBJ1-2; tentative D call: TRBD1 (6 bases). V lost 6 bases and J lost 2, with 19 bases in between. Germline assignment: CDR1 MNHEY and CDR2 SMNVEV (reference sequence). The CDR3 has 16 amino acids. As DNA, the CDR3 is TGTGCCAGCAGAGACCCCCGAGGGGGAGTAAACTATGGCTACACCTTC. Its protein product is CASRDPRGGVNYGYTF.

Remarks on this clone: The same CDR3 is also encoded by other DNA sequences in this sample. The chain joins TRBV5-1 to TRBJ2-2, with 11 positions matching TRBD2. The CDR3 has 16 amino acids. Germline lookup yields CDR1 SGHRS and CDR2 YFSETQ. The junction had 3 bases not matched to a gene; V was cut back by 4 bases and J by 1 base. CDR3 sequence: CASSLLAGGNTGELFF. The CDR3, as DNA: TGCGCCAGCAGCCTCCTAGCGGGGGGGAACACCGGGGAGCTGTTTTTT.

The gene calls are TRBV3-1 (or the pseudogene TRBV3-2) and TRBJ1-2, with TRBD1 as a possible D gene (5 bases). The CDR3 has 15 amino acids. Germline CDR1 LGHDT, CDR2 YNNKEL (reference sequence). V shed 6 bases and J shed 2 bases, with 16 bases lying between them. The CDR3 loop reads CASRLGTGGNYGYTF. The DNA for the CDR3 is TGTGCCAGCAGACTCGGGACGGGGGGAAACTATGGCTACACCTTC.

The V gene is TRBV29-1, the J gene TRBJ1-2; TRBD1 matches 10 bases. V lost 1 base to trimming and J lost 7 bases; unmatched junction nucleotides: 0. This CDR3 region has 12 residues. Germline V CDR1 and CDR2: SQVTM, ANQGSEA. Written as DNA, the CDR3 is TGCAGCGTTGAAGGGGACAGGGGTGGCTACACCTTC. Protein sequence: CSVEGDRGGYTF.

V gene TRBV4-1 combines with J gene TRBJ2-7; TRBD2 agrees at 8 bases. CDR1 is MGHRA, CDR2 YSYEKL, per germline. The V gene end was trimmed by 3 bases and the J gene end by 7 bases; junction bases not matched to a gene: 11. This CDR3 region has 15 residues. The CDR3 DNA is TGCGCCAGCAGCCACCCGCCAAGCGGGAGTTATGAGCAGTACTTC. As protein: CASSHPPSGSYEQYF.

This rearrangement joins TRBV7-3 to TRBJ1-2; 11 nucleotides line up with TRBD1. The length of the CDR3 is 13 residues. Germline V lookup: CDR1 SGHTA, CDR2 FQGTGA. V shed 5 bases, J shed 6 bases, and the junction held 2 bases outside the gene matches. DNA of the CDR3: TGTGCCAGCAGCCGGACAGGGGGCGATGGCTACACCTTC. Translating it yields CASSRTGGDGYTF.

CDR3 residues: CASSLSEGYYGYTF. In DNA form, the CDR3 reads TGTGCCAGCAGCTTAAGTGAGGGATACTATGGCTACACCTTC. The rearrangement joins TRBV7-2 to TRBJ1-2; D unresolved. CDR1 and CDR2 from the germline V gene are SGHTA and FQGNSA. This CDR3 region has 14 residues. The V and J ends lost 2 bases and 3 bases respectively, with 10 bases between them. The full variable domain, its missing parts supplied by reference TRBV7-2 and TRBJ1-2, is GAGVSQSPSNKVTEKGKDVELRCDPISGHTALYWYRQSLGQGLEFLIYFQGNSAPDKSGLPSDRFSAERTGGSVSTLTIQRTQQEDSAVYLCASSLSEGYYGYTFGSGTRLTVV.

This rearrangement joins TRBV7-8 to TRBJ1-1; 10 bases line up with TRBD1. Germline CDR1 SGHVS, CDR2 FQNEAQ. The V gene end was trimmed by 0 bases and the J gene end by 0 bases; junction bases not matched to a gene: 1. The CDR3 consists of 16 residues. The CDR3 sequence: CASSLAGTGVNTEAFF. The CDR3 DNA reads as TGTGCCAGCAGCTTAGCCGGGACAGGGGTGAACACTGAAGCTTTCTTT.

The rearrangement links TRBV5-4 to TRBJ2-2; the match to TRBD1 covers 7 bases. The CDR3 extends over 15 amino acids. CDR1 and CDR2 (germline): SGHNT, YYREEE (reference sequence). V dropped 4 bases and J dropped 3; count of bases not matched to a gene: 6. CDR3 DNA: TGTGCCAGCAGCCCGCAGACAGGGCACACCGGGGAGCTGTTTTTT. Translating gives CASSPQTGHTGELFF. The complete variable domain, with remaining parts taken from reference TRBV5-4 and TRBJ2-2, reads ETGVTQSPTHLIKTRGQQVTLRCSSQSGHNTVSWYQQALGQGPQFIFQYYREEENGRGNFPPRFSGLQFPNYSSELNVNALELDDSALYLCASSPQTGHTGELFFGEGSRLTVL.

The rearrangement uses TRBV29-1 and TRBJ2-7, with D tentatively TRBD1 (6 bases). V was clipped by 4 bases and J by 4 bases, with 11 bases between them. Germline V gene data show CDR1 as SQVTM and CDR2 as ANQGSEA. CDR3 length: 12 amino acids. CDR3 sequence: CSVGEQGYEQYF. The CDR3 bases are TGCAGCGTTGGGGAACAGGGTTACGAGCAGTACTTC.

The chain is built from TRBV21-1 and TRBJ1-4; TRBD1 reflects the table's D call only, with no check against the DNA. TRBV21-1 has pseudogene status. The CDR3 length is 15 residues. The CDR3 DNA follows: TGTGCCAGCAGCGCAAGACAGGAGACAAATGAAAAACTGTTTTTT. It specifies CASSARQETNEKLFF.

CDR3 in DNA: TGTGCCAGCAGCTTATCACAGGGGGCTAATGAAAAACTGTTTTTT. Protein: CASSLSQGANEKLFF. The rearrangement joins TRBV7-6 to TRBJ1-4, with TRBD1 identical over 8 bases. There are 15 residues in the CDR3. Germline V CDR1 and CDR2: SGHVS, FNYEAQ. V shed 2 bases and J 3 bases; nucleotides not matched to a gene: 2.

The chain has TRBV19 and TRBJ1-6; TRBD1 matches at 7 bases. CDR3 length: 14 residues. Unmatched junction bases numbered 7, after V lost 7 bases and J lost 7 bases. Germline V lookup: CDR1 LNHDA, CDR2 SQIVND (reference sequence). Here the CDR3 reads CASTLGQQNSPLHF. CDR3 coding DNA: TGTGCCAGTACCTTGGGACAGCAAAATTCACCCCTCCACTTT.

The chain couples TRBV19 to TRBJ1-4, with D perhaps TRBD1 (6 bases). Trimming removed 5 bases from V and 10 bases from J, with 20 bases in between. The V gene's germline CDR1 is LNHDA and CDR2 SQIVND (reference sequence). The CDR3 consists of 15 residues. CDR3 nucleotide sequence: TGTGCCAGTAGTTCCTCGGACAGTCTTTCTGGAAAACTGTTTTTT. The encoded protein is CASSSSDSLSGKLFF.

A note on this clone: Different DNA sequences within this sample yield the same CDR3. CDR3 protein: CASSLVGYNEQFF. CDR3 nucleotides: TGTGCCAGCAGCTTAGTCGGGTACAATGAGCAGTTCTTC. The rearrangement joins TRBV5-4 to TRBJ2-1; D is ambiguous. CDR1 is SGHNT and CDR2 is YYREEE in the germline V gene (reference sequence). The CDR3 spans 13 residues. Trimming took 2 bases from V and 4 from J, leaving 7 bases between them.

CDR3 nucleotide sequence: TGTGCCAGCAGTTACCCGCGGGACAGTTTCTACGAGCAGTACTTC. Translation: CASSYPRDSFYEQYF. The V and J genes are TRBV6-2 or TRBV6-3 and TRBJ2-7; D is perhaps TRBD1 (7 bases). Trimming took off 2 bases at V and 3 bases at J, with 14 bases between the two ends. The CDR3 contains 15 residues. Germline assignment: CDR1 MNHEY and CDR2 SVGEGT.

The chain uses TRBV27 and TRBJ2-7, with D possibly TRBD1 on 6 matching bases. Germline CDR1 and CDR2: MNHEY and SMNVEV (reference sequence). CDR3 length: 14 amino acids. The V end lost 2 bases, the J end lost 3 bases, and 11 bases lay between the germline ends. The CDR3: CASSLGGTIYEQYF. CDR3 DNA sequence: TGTGCCAGCAGTTTAGGGGGCACTATCTACGAGCAGTACTTC.

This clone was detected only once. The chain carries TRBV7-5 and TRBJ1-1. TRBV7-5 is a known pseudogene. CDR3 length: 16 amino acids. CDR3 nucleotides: TGTGTCAGAAGCCGAAATGCGATCCTTGGTAACACTGAAGCTTTCTTT. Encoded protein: CVRSRNAILGNTEAFF.

The CDR3, as DNA: TGTGCCAGCAGCCAAGCAGCGGGACAGGGCTCCTACGAGCAGTACTTC. Its translation is CASSQAAGQGSYEQYF. The chain combines TRBV4-2 with TRBJ2-7, with 9 bases that match TRBD1. With V trimmed by 1 base and J by 0 bases, 4 bases remained unmatched. This CDR3 region has 16 residues. Germline assignment: CDR1 LGHNA and CDR2 YNFKEQ.

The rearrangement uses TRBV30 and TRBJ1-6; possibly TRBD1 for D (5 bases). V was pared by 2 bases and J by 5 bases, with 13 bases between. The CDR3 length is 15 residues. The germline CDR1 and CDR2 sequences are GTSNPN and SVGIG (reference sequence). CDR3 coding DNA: TGTGCCTGGAGTAAAGGGGCAGGAAATAATTCACCCCTCCACTTT. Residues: CAWSKGAGNNSPLHF.

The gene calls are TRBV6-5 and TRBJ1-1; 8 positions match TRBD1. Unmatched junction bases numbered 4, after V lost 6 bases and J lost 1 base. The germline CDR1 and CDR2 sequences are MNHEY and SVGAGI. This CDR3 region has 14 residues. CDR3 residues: CASRRDRRNTEAFF. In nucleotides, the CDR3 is TGTGCCAGCAGACGGGACAGGAGGAACACTGAAGCTTTCTTT.

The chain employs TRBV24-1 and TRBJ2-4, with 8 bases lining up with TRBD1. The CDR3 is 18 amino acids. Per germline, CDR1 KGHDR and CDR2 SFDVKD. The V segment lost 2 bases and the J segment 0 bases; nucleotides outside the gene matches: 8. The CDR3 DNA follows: TGTGCCACCAGTGATTCCTCCGACAGGGGACTAGCCAAAAACATTCAGTACTTC. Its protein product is CATSDSSDRGLAKNIQYF.

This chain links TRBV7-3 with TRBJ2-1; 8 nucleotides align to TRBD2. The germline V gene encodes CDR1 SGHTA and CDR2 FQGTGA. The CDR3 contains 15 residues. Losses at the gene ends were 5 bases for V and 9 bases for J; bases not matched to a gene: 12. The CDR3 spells CASSGAGTRPPEQFF. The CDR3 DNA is TGTGCCAGCAGCGGAGCCGGGACTAGACCCCCTGAGCAGTTCTTC.

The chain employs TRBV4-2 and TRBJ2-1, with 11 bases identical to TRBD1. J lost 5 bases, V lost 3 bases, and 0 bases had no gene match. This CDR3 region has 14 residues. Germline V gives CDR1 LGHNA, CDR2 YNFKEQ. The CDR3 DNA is TGTGCCAGCAGCCAGGGACAGGGGGACAATGAGCAGTTCTTC. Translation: CASSQGQGDNEQFF.

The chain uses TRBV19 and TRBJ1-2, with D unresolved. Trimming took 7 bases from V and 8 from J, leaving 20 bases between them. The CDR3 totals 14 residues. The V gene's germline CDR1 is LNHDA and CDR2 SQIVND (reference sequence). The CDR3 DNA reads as TGTGCCAGTATTATTAGCCCGGGGATGGGCGGCTACACCTTC. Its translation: CASIISPGMGGYTF.

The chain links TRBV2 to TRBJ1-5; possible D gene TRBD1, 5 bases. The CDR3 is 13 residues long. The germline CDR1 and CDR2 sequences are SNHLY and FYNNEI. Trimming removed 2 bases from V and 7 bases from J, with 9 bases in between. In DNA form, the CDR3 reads TGTGCCAGCAGTGAACGGACACCGCAGCCCCAGCATTTT. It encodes CASSERTPQPQHF.

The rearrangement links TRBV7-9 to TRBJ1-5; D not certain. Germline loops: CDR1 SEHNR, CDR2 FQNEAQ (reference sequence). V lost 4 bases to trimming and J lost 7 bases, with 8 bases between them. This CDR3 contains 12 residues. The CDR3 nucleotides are TGTGCCAGCAGCTCGGGGAACCAGCCCCAGCATTTT. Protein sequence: CASSSGNQPQHF.

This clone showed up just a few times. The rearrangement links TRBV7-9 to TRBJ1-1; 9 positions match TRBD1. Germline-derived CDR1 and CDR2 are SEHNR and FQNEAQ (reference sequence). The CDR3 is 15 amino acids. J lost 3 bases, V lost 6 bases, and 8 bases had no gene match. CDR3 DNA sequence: TGTGCCAGCAGGCAGGGACAGGGTTGGGACACTGAAGCTTTCTTT. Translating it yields CASRQGQGWDTEAFF.

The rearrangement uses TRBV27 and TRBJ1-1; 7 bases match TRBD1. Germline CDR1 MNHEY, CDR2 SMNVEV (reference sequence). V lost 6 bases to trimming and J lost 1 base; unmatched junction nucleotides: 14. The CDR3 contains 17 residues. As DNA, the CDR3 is TGTGCCAGCAGCCATAGACAGGGCCCGGACCGGAACACTGAAGCTTTCTTT. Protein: CASSHRQGPDRNTEAFF.

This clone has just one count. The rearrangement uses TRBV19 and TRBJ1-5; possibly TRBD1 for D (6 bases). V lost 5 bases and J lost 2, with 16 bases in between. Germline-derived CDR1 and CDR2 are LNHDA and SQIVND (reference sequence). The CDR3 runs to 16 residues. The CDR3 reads CASSRQGGGGNQPQHF. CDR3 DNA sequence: TGTGCCAGTAGTCGCCAGGGAGGGGGTGGCAATCAGCCCCAGCATTTT.